This T cell receptor beta chain was identified in a study of Ad26.COV2.S vaccination and SARS-CoV-2 variants. Study background: Within the COV1001 Ad26.COV2.S trial arm, the donor was enrolled. Dosing was one shot or two shots 56 days apart.

This table comes from immunoSEQ multiplex PCR, and its TCRdb copy is limited to in-frame clones, with some not included. This table has about 410,000 clones, 70% to 90% appearing once. For this clone: Antigen: not known.

Treatment denoted: some 20 received Ad26.COV2.S at low or high dose, single or two shots; several received placebo; per-sample allocation not given. On day 63 after the first injection, vaccine and placebo recipients gave samples. It was Wuhan-strain SARS-CoV-2 spike that the Ad26 vaccine vector expressed. Overall study findings and caveats: The placebo group had lower spike-specific TCR breadth than the vaccine recipients did.

The specimen was peripheral blood, collected in a trial of Ad26.COV2.S vaccine versus placebo. The sequence derives from a person aged 18-60 years who received the Ad26.COV2.S COVID-19 vaccine or a placebo.

Written as DNA, the CDR3 is TGTGCCAGTAGTATCTCCGGGGAAGCTAATTCACCCCTCCACTTT. This translates into CASSISGEANSPLHF. The rearrangement uses TRBV19 and TRBJ1-6; D not resolved. Germline CDR1 LNHDA, CDR2 SQIVND (reference sequence). The CDR3 runs to 15 residues. The V end was cut by 3 bases, the J end by 6 bases, with 12 bases between.